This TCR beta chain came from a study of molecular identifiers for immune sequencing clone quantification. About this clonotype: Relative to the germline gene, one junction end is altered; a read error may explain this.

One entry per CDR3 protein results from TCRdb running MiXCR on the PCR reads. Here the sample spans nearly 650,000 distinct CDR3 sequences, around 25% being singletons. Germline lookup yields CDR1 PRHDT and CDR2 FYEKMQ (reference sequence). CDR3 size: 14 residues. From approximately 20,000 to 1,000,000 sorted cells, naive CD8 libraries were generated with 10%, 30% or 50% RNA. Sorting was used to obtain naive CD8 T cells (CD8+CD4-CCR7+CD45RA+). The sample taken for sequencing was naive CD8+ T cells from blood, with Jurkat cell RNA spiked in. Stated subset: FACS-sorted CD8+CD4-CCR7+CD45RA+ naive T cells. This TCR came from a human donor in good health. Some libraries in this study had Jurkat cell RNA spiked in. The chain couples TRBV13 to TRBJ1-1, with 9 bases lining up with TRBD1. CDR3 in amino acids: CASSHGTGLTETFF. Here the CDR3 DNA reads TGTGCCAGCAGCCATGGGACAGGGCTCACTGAAACTTTCTTT.